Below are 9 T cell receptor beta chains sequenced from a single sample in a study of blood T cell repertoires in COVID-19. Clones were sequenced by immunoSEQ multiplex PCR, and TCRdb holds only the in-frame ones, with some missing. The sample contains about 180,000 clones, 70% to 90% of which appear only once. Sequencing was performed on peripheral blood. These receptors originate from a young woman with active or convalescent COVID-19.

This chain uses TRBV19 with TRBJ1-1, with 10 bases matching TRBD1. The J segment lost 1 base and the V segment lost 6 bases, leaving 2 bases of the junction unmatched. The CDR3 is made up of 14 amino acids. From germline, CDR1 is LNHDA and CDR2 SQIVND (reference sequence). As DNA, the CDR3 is TGTGCCAGTAGACGGGACAGGGGGAACACTGAAGCTTTCTTT. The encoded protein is CASRRDRGNTEAFF.

DNA for the CDR3: TGTGCCAGCCGGAACGGGATTGGAAACACCATATATTTT. Residues: CASRNGIGNTIYF. The chain uses TRBV6-5 and TRBJ1-3; D uncertain. Germline CDR1 MNHEY, CDR2 SVGAGI. Trimming cost V 8 bases and J 3 bases, with 11 bases left between them. CDR3 length equals 13 residues.

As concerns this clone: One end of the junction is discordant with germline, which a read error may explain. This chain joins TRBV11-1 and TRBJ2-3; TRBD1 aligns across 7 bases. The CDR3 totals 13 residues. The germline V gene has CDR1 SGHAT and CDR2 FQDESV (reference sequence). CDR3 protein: CVSSFDREDTQYF. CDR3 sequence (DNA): TGTGTCAGCAGCTTTGACAGGGAAGATACGCAGTATTTT.

The chain's CDR3 is CASAHLPTGYSGNTIYF. CDR3 nucleotide sequence: TGTGCCAGCGCACATTTACCGACAGGATACTCTGGAAACACCATATATTTT. The gene calls are TRBV13 and TRBJ1-3, with a tentative D call TRBD1 (6 bases). Germline V gives CDR1 PRHDT, CDR2 FYEKMQ (reference sequence). CDR3 size: 17 residues. Trimming stripped 8 bases from V and 0 bases from J, with 20 bases between.

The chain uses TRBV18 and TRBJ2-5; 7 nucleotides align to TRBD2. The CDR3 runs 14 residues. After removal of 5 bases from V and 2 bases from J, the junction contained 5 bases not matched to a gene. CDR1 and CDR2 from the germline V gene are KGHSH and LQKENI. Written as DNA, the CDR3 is TGTGCCAGCTCAGCGGGAGCGGGGCAAGAGACCCAGTACTTC. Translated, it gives CASSAGAGQETQYF. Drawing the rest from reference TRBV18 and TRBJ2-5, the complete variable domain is NAGVMQNPRHLVRRRGQEARLRCSPMKGHSHVYWYRQLPEEGLKFMVYLQKENIIDESGMPKERFSAEFPKEGPSILRIQQVVRGDSAAYFCASSAGAGQETQYFGPGTRLLVL.

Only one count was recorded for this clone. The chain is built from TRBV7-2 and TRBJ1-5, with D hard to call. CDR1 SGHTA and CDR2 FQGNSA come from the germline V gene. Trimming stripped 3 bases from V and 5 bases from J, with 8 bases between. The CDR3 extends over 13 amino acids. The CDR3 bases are TGTGCCAGCAGCTTTAACCGGGATCAGCCCCAGCATTTT. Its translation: CASSFNRDQPQHF. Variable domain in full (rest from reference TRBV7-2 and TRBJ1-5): GAGVSQSPSNKVTEKGKDVELRCDPISGHTALYWYRQSLGQGLEFLIYFQGNSAPDKSGLPSDRFSAERTGGSVSTLTIQRTQQEDSAVYLCASSFNRDQPQHFGDGTRLSIL.

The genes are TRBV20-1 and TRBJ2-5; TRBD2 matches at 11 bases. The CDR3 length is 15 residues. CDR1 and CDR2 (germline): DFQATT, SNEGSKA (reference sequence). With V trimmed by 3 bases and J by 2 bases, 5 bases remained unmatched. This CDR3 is CSASRASGGQETQYF. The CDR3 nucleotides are TGCAGTGCTAGTAGGGCTAGCGGGGGGCAAGAGACCCAGTACTTC.

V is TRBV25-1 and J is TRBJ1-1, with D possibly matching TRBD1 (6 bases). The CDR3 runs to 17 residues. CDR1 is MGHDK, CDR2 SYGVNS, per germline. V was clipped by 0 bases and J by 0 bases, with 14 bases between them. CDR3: CASSEYRGDLLNTEAFF. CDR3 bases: TGTGCCAGCAGTGAATACAGGGGTGATTTACTGAACACTGAAGCTTTCTTT.

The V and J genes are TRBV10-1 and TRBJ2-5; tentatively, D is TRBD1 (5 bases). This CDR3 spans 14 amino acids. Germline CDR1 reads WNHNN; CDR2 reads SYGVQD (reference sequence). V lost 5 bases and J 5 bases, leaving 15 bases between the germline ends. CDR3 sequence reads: CASSNPGSGETQYF. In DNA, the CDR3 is TGCGCCAGCAGTAACCCAGGGTCCGGGGAGACCCAGTACTTC.